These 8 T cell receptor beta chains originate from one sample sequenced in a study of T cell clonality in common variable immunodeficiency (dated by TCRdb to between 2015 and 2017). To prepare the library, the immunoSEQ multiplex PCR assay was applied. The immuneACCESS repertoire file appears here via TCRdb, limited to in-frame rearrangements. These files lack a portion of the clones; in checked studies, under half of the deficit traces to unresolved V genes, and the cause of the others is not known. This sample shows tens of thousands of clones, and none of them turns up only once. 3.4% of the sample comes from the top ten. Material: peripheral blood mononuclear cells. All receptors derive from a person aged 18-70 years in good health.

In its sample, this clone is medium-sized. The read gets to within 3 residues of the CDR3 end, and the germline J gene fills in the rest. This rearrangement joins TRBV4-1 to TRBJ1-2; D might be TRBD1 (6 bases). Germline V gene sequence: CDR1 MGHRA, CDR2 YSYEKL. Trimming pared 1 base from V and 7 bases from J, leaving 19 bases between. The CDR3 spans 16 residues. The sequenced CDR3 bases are TGCGCCAGCAGCCAAGGGGGCGGGGGGGCGGAACGTGGC. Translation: CASSQGGGGAERG. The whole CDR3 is CASSQGGGGAERGYTF.

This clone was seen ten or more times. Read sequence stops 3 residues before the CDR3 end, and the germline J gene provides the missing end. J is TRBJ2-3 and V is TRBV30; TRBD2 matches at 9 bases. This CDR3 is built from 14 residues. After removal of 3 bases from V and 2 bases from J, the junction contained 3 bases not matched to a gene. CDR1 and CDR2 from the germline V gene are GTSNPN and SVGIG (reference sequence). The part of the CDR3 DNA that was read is TGTGCCTGGAGGCGGGGGGGAGACACAGATACG. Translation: CAWRRGGDTDT. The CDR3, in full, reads CAWRRGGDTDTQYF.

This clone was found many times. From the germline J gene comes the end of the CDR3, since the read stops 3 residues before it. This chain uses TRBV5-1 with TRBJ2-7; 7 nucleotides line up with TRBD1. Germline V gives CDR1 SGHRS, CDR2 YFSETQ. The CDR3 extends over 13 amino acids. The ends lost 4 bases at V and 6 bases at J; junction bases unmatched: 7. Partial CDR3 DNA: TGCGCCAGCAGCCAAACACAGGGGAGCGAG. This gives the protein CASSQTQGSE. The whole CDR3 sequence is CASSQTQGSEQYF.

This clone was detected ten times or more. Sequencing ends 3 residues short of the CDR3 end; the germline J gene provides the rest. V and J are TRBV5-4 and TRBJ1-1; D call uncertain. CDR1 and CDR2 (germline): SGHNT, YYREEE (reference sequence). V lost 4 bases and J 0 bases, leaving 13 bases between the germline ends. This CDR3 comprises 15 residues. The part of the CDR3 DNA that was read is TGTGCCAGCAGCAGGACTGTTGCACTGAACACTGAA. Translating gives CASSRTVALNTE. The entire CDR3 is CASSRTVALNTEAFF.

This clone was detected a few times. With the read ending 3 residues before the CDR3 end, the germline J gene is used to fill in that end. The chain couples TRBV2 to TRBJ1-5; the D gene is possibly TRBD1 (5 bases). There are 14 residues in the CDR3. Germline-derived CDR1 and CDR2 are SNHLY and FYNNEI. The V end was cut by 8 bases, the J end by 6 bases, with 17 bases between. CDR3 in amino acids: CASRQDSVGQPQHF. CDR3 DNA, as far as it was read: TGTGCCAGCCGCCAAGACAGTGTAGGTCAGCCC.

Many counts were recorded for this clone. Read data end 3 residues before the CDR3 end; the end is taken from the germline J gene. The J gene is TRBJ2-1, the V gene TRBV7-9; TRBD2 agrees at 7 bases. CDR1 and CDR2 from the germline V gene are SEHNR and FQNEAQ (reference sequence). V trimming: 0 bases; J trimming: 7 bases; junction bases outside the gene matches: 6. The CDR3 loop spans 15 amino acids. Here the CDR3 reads CASSLAGGGPNEQFF. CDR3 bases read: TGTGCCAGCAGCTTAGCGGGCGGGGGTCCTAATGAG.

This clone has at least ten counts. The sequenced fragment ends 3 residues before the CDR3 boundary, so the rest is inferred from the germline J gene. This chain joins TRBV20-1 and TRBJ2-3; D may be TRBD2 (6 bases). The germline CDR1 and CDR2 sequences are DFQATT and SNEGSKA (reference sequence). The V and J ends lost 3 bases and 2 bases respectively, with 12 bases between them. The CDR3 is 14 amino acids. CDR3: CSARGRGNTDTQYF. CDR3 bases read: TGCAGTGCTAGGGGGCGGGGCAACACAGATACG.

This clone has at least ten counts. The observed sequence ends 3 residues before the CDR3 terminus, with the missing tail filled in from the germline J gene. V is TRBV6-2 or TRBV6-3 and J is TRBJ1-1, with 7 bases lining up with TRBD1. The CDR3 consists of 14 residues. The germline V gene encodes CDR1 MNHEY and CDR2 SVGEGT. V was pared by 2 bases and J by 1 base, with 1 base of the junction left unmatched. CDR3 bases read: TGTGCCAGCAGTTACCACAGGGGGAACACTGAA. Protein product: CASSYHRGNTE. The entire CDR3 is CASSYHRGNTEAFF.